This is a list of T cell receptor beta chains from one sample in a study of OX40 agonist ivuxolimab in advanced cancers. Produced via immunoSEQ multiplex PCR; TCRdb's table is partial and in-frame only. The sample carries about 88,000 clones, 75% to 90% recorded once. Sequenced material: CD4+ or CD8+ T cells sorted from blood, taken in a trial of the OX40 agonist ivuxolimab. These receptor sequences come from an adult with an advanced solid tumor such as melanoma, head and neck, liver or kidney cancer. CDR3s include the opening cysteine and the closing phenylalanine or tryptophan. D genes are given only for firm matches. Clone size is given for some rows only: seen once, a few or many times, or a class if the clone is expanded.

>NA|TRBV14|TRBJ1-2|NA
CASSQDYRRTGGYTF
TGTGCCAGCAGCCAAGATTACAGGCGTACGGGCGGCTACACCTTC
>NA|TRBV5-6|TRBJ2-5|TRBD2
CASSLAGGETQYF
TGTGCCAGCAGCCTGGCGGGGGGAGAGACCCAGTACTTC
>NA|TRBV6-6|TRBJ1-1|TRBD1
CASQGDTEAFF
TGTGCCAGCCAGGGGGACACTGAAGCTTTCTTT
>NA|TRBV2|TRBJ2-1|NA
CASSPERAAYNEQFF
TGTGCCAGCAGCCCCGAGAGGGCAGCCTACAATGAGCAGTTCTTC
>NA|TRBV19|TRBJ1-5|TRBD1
CASSGQGRIQPQHF
TGTGCCAGTAGTGGACAGGGCCGGATCCAGCCCCAGCATTTT
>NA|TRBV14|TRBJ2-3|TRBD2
CASSQWTSGSSSTDTQYF
TGTGCCAGCAGCCAGTGGACTAGCGGGAGTTCTAGCACAGATACGCAGTATTTT
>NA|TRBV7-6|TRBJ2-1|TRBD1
CASSPHTDRGRANEQFF
TGTGCCAGCAGCCCGCACACCGACAGGGGGCGAGCCAATGAGCAGTTCTTC
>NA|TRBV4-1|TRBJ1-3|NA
CASKGDGYFSGNTIYF
TGCGCCAGCAAAGGGGACGGATACTTCTCTGGAAACACCATATATTTT
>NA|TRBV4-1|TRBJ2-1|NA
CASSPPAGQGMWGEQFF
TGCGCCAGCAGCCCCCCAGCCGGCCAGGGGATGTGGGGTGAGCAGTTCTTC
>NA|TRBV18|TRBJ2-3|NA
CASSPYGGLSTDTQYF
TGTGCCAGCTCACCTTATGGGGGGCTAAGCACAGATACGCAGTATTTT
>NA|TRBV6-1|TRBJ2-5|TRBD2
CASRRLAGEETQYF
TGTGCCAGCCGACGACTAGCGGGGGAAGAGACCCAGTACTTC
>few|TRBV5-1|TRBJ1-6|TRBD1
CASSLEGGNSPLHF
TGCGCCAGCAGCTTGGAAGGGGGCAATTCACCCCTCCACTTT
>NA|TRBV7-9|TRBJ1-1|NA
CASSFTGSSEAFF
TGTGCCAGCAGTTTTACTGGGTCCTCTGAAGCTTTCTTT
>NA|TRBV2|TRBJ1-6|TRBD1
CASSLQGAGNNSPLHF
TGTGCCAGCAGTCTACAGGGGGCTGGGAATAATTCACCCCTCCACTTT
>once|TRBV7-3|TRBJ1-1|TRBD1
CASSYGTATTTEAFF
TGTGCCAGCAGCTACGGGACAGCCACTACTACTGAAGCTTTCTTT
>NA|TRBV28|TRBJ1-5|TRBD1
CASSFGAGGASQHF
TGTGCCAGCAGTTTTGGAGCAGGGGGCGCGTCCCAGCATTTT
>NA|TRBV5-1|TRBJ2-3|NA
CASSIRTYGTDTQYF
TGCGCCAGCAGCATCCGGACCTACGGCACAGATACGCAGTATTTT
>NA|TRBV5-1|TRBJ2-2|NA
CASSLLRAADTGELFF
TGCGCCAGCAGCTTGCTGCGGGCCGCCGACACCGGGGAGCTGTTTTTT
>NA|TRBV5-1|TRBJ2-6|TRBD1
CASSLTAGTGGSGANVLTF
TGCGCCAGCAGCTTGACAGCAGGGACAGGTGGCTCTGGGGCCAACGTCCTGACTTTC
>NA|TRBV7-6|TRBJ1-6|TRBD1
CASSGGTGVNSPLHF
TGTGCCAGCAGCGGGGGTACAGGGGTCAATTCACCCCTCCACTTT
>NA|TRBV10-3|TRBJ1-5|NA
CAIRDGQQNQPQHF
TGTGCCATCAGAGATGGACAGCAGAATCAGCCCCAGCATTTT
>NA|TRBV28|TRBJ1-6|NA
CASLLPGVYSPLHF
TGTGCCAGCCTTTTGCCTGGGGTGTACTCACCCCTCCACTTT
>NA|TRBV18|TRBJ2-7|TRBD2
CASSPLTSGSGYEQYF
TGTGCCAGCTCACCTTTAACTAGCGGGAGTGGGTACGAGCAGTACTTC
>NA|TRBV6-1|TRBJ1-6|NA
CASSEEQAHYNSPLHF
TGTGCCAGCAGTGAAGAACAGGCCCACTATAATTCACCCCTCCACTTT
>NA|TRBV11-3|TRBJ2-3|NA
CASSLHPGSTDTQYF
TGTGCCAGCAGCTTACATCCAGGGAGCACAGATACGCAGTATTTT
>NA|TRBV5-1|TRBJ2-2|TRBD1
CASSPDRAPGELFF
TGCGCCAGCAGCCCGGACAGGGCCCCCGGGGAGCTGTTTTTT
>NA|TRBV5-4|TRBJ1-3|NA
CASSPTGTGNTIYF
TGTGCCAGCAGCCCGACAGGAACTGGAAACACCATATATTTT
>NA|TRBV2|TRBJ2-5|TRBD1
CASSQDRGKTQYF
TGTGCCAGCAGTCAAGACAGGGGGAAGACCCAGTACTTC
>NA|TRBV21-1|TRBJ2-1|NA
CASSKGGTSGSNEQFF
TGTGCCAGCAGCAAAGGGGGGACTAGCGGGAGCAATGAGCAGTTCTTC
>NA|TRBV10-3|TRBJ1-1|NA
CAISEYRSRVSDTEAFF
TGTGCCATCAGTGAGTATCGGTCCAGGGTTAGTGACACTGAAGCTTTCTTT
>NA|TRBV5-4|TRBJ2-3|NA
CASSLGGRYSTDTQYF
TGTGCCAGCAGCTTGGGGGGGAGGTATAGCACAGATACGCAGTATTTT
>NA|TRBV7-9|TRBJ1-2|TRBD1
CASSYEIIGQGSPYGYTF
TGTGCCAGCAGCTACGAAATAATAGGACAGGGGAGCCCCTATGGCTACACCTTC
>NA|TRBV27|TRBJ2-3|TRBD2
CASSLTPLGLVPDTQYF
TGTGCCAGCAGTCTTACCCCTCTCGGACTAGTGCCAGATACGCAGTATTTT
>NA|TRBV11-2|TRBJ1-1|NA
CASRPVGVTNTEAFF
TGTGCCAGCAGGCCGGTTGGGGTGACGAACACTGAAGCTTTCTTT
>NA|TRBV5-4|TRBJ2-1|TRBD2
CASSLGASGRPSGNEQFF
TGTGCCAGCAGCCTGGGAGCTAGCGGCCGTCCCTCAGGCAATGAGCAGTTCTTC
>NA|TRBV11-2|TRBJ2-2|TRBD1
CASSADRVGGGELFF
TGTGCCAGCAGCGCAGACAGGGTCGGAGGCGGGGAGCTGTTTTTT
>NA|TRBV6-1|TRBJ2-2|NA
CASALLFYTGELFF
TGTGCCAGCGCTTTACTGTTTTATACCGGGGAGCTGTTTTTT
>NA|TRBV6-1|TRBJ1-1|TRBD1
CASSVDRGNTEAFF
TGTGCCAGCAGTGTTGACAGGGGGAACACTGAAGCTTTCTTT
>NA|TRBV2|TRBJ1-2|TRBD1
CASSGVGQGYGYTF
TGTGCCAGCAGTGGCGTAGGACAGGGGTATGGCTACACCTTC
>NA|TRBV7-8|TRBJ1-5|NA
CASSPQHYSNQPQHF
TGTGCCAGCAGCCCCCAGCACTATAGCAATCAGCCCCAGCATTTT
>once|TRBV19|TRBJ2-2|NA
CASSFWPNTGELFF
TGTGCCAGTAGTTTTTGGCCGAACACCGGGGAGCTGTTTTTT
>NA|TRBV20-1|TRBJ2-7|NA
CSALWVGEQYF
TGCAGTGCCCTGTGGGTTGGCGAGCAGTACTTC
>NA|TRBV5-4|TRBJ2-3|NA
CASSSNGGRYTDTQYF
TGTGCCAGCAGCTCCAACGGGGGGCGATACACAGATACGCAGTATTTT
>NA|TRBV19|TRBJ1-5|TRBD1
CASKDRGLTNQPQHF
TGTGCCAGCAAAGACAGGGGGCTAACCAATCAGCCCCAGCATTTT
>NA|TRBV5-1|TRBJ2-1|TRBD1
CASSLASTGYNEQFF
TGCGCCAGCAGCTTGGCCTCGACAGGGTACAATGAGCAGTTCTTC
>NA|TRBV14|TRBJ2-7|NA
CASSLDRFYEQYF
TGTGCCAGCAGCCTGGACAGATTCTACGAGCAGTACTTC
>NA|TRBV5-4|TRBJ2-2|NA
CASSGGPGGLNTGELFF
TGTGCCAGCAGCGGCGGACCCGGGGGGCTGAACACCGGGGAGCTGTTTTTT
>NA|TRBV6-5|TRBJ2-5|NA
CASKARAGETQYF
TGTGCCAGCAAGGCAAGGGCCGGGGAGACCCAGTACTTC
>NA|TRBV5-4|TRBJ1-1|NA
CASSGGGVDTEAFF
TGTGCCAGCAGCGGCGGGGGGGTGGACACTGAAGCTTTCTTT
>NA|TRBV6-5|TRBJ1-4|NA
CASTKQGGGNEKLFF
TGTGCCAGCACCAAACAGGGTGGCGGTAATGAAAAACTGTTTTTT
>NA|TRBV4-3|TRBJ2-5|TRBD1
CASSQEYRGSIHF
TGCGCCAGCAGCCAAGAGTACAGGGGGAGTATCCACTTC
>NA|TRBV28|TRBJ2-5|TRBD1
CASSQLGQGGKETQYF
TGTGCCAGCAGTCAACTTGGACAGGGAGGAAAAGAGACCCAGTACTTC
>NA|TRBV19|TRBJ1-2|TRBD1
CASSPGQGYGYTF
TGTGCCAGTAGCCCGGGACAGGGCTATGGCTACACCTTC
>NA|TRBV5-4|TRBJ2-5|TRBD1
CASSSRQGAWDKYF
TGTGCCAGCAGCTCGAGACAGGGGGCGTGGGATAAGTACTTC
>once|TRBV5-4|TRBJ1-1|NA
CASSSDMGTEAFF
TGTGCCAGCAGCTCAGACATGGGCACTGAAGCTTTCTTT
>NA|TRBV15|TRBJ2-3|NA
CATSRDKARQPPDTQYF
TGTGCCACCAGCAGAGATAAGGCTCGTCAACCGCCAGATACGCAGTATTTT
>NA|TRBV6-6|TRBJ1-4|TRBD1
CASSLGQTTNEKLFF
TGTGCCAGCAGTTTGGGACAGACAACTAATGAAAAACTGTTTTTT
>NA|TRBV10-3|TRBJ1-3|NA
CAISEVSSGNTIYF
TGTGCCATCAGTGAGGTTTCCTCTGGAAACACCATATATTTT
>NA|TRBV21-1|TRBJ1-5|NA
CASSKALGVWNSNQPQHF
TGTGCCAGCAGCAAAGCGTTAGGGGTTTGGAATAGCAATCAGCCCCAGCATTTT
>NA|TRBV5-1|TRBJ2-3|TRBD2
CASSSTRPGGSDTQYF
TGCGCCAGCAGCTCTACAAGGCCCGGGGGGTCCGATACGCAGTATTTT